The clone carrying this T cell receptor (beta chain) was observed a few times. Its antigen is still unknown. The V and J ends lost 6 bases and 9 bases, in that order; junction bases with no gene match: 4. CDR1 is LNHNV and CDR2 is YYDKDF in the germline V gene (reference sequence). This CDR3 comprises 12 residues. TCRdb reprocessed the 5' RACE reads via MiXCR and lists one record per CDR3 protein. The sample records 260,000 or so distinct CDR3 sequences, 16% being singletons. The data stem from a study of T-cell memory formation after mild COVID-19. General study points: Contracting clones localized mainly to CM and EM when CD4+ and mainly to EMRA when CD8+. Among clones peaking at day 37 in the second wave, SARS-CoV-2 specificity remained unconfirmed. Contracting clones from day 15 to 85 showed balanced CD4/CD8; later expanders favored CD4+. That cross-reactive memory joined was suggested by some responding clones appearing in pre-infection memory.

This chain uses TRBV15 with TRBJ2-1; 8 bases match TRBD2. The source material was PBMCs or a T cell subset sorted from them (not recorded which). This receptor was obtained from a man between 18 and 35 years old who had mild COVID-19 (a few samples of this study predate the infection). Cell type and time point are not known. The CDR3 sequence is CATRNAGGEQFF. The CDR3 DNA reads TGTGCCACCAGGAACGCGGGGGGTGAGCAGTTCTTC. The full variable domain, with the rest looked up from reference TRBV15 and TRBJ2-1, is DAMVIQNPRYQVTQFGKPVTLSCSQTLNHNVMYWYQQKSSQAPKLLFHYYDKDFNNEADTPDNFQSRRPNTSFCFLDIRSPGLGDTAMYLCATRNAGGEQFFGPGTRLTVL.